The entry below describes one TCR beta chain. The antigen is unknown. TCRdb reprocessed the 5' RACE reads via MiXCR and lists one record per CDR3 protein. This sample has 250,000 or so distinct CDR3 sequences, with 7.5% found just once. V lost 1 base and J 1 base, leaving 16 bases between the germline ends. This CDR3 spans 18 amino acids. These data originate in a study of identical twins. Findings and caveats of the study: There was more out-of-frame TCR alpha sharing in monozygotic twins than models estimated. Fewer insertions were carried by abundant cord blood beta clonotypes, but none was seen in memory repertoires. Out-of-frame alpha sequences common to twins exhibited an excess of low generation probability.

This same sample was also part of a study on yellow fever vaccine responses in identical twins.

The sequenced material came from CD8+ T cells sorted from blood. The J gene is TRBJ2-2, the V gene TRBV12-3 or TRBV12-4, with D perhaps TRBD1 (5 bases). This clonotype was obtained from a young woman in good health. In nucleotides, the CDR3 is TGTGCCAGCAGTTTAGACGACCTGGCAGGGTGGAACACCGGGGAGCTGTTTTTT. Amino acids: CASSLDDLAGWNTGELFF.